This record covers a single TCR beta chain. These data belong to a study of Ad26.COV2.S vaccination and SARS-CoV-2 variants. Study in general: Donor participated within the Ad26.COV2.S arm of the COV1001 trial.

Sequenced by immunoSEQ multiplex PCR; TCRdb stores in-frame clones only, minus some. The sample lists approximately 410,000 clones, 88% seen once, with approximately 4% in the top ten. Germline CDR1 is SGDLS and CDR2 is YYNGEE. Unmatched junction bases numbered 12, after V lost 2 bases and J lost 7 bases. CDR3 length: 16 residues. Documented treatment: some 20 received Ad26.COV2.S at low or high dose, single or two shots; 5 received placebo; per-sample allocation not given. Samples were taken on day 63 after the first vaccine or placebo injection. The chain recombines TRBV9 with TRBJ2-1; 7 bases map to TRBD2. The sample here was peripheral blood, taken in a trial of Ad26.COV2.S vaccine versus placebo. This receptor was obtained from a person aged 18 to 59 who received the Ad26.COV2.S COVID-19 vaccine or a placebo. CDR3 loop: CASSVSGGGVQNEQFF. The DNA of the CDR3 is TGTGCCAGCAGCGTCTCTGGTGGGGGGGTACAAAATGAGCAGTTCTTC.